This TCR beta chain was recorded in a study of blood T cell repertoires in COVID-19. Study information: T cells, B-cell-depleted T cells, or PBMCs provided the cDNA or gDNA that served as material.

In the original analysis: Estimated nucleated cell counts came from reference gene primer amplification. The method was immunoSEQ multiplex PCR; TCRdb's version includes in-frame clones alone and lacks a portion of them. V, J and clone size were drawn from that table, and D and trimming were deduced from the DNA. Here the sample spans roughly 360,000 clones, roughly 80% being singletons. Trimming stripped 2 bases from V and 3 bases from J, with 10 bases between. Germline assignment: CDR1 MNHEY and CDR2 SVGAGI. CDR3 length: 15 residues. This receptor was obtained from a human donor with acute or convalescent COVID-19. The donor label of this sample is uncertain. Sequences were obtained from peripheral blood. The chain joins TRBV6-5 to TRBJ2-2; tentatively, D is TRBD1 (5 bases). CDR3 nucleotides: TGTGCCAGCAGTTACGGCAGGGCTTACACCGGGGAGCTGTTTTTT. Its translation is CASSYGRAYTGELFF.